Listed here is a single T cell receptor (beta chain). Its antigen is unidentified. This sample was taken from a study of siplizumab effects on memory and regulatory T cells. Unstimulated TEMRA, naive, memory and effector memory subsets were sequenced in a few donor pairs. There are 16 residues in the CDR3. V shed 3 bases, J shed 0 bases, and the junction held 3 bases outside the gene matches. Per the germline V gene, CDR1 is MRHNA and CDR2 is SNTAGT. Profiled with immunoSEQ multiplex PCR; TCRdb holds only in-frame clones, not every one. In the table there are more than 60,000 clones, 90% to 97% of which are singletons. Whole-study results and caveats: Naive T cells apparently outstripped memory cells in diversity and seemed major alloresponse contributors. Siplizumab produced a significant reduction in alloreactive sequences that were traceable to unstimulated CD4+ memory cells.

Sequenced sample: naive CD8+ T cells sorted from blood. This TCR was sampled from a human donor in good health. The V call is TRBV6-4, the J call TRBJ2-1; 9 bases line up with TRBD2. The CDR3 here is CASSERGGVSYNEQFF. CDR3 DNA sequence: TGTGCCAGCAGTGAGCGGGGGGGAGTCTCCTACAATGAGCAGTTCTTC.